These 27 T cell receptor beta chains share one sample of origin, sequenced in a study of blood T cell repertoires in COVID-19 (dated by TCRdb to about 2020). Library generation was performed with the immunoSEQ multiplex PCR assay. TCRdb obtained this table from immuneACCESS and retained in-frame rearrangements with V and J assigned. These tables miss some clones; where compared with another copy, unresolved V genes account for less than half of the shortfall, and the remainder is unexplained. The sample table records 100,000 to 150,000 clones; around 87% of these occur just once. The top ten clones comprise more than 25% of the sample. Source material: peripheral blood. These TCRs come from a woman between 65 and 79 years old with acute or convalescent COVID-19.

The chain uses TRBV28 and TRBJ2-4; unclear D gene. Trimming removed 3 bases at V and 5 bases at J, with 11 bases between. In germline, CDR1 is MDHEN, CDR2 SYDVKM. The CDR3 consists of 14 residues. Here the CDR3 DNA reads TGTGCCAGCAGTTTGACCAGCGTCCAAAACATTCAGTACTTC. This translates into CASSLTSVQNIQYF.

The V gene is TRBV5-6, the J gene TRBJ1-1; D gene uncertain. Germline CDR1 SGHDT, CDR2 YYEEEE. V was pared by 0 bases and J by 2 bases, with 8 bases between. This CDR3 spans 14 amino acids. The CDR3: CASSLVGANTEAFF. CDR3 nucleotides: TGTGCCAGCAGCTTGGTAGGAGCCAACACTGAAGCTTTCTTT. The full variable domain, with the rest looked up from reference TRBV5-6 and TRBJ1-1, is DAGVTQSPTHLIKTRGQQVTLRCSPKSGHDTVSWYQQALGQGPQFIFQYYEEEERQRGNFPDRFSGHQFPNYSSELNVNALLLGDSALYLCASSLVGANTEAFFGQGTRLTVV.

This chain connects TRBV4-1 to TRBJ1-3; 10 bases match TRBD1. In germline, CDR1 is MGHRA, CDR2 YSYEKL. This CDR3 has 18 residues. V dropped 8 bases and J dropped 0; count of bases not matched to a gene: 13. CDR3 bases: TGCGCCAGCGACCGGACAGGGGGGACCATCTTCTCTGGAAACACCATATATTTT. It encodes CASDRTGGTIFSGNTIYF.

The CDR3 sequence: CASSFRDRGQLSEQFF. In nucleotides, the CDR3 is TGTGCCAGCAGCTTCCGGGACAGGGGACAACTAAGTGAGCAGTTCTTC. V usage is TRBV9 and J usage is TRBJ2-1; 10 bases line up with TRBD1. Trimming cost V 4 bases and J 9 bases; bases outside gene matches: 13. The CDR3 length is 16 residues. In germline, CDR1 is SGDLS, CDR2 YYNGEE.

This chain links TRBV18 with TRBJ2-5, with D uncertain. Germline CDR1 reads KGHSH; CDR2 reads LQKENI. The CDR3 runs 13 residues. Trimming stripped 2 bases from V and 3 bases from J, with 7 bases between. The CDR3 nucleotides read TGTGCCAGCTCACCAAATTCCGAAGAGACCCAGTACTTC. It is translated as CASSPNSEETQYF.

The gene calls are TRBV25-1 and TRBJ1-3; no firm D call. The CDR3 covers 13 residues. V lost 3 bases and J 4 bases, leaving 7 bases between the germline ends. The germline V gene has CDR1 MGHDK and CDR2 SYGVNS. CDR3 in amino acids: CASSDSLGNTIYF. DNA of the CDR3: TGTGCCAGCAGTGACAGTTTGGGAAACACCATATATTTT.

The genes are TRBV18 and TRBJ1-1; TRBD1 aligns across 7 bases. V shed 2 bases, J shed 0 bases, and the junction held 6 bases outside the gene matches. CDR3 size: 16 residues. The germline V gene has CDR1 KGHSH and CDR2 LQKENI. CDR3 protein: CASSPFTGDMNTEAFF. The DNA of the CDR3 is TGTGCCAGCTCACCATTCACAGGGGACATGAACACTGAAGCTTTCTTT. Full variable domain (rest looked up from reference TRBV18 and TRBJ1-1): NAGVMQNPRHLVRRRGQEARLRCSPMKGHSHVYWYRQLPEEGLKFMVYLQKENIIDESGMPKERFSAEFPKEGPSILRIQQVVRGDSAAYFCASSPFTGDMNTEAFFGQGTRLTVV.

CDR3 in DNA: TGTGCCAGCAGCAATATCAGGGCATACTATGGCTACACCTTC. Translation gives CASSNIRAYYGYTF. This chain links TRBV21-1 with TRBJ1-2; TRBD1, the table's D call, lacks a check against the DNA. TRBV21-1 is a known pseudogene. CDR3 size: 14 residues.

The CDR3 spells CASSLGTGGQPQHF. The CDR3 coding sequence is TGCGCCAGCAGCTTGGGGACAGGTGGTCAGCCCCAGCATTTT. J is TRBJ1-5 and V is TRBV5-1; 7 positions match TRBD1. With 0 bases clipped from V and 6 bases from J, the junction kept 3 bases outside the gene matches. Germline V lookup: CDR1 SGHRS, CDR2 YFSETQ. The CDR3 extends over 14 amino acids.

The CDR3 DNA reads TGTGCCAGCAGCTTGGCCTCTAGGCTAGCAACCTACGAGCAGTACTTC. Translated, it gives CASSLASRLATYEQYF. V gene TRBV5-6 combines with J gene TRBJ2-7, with D possibly TRBD2 on 5 matching bases. Germline V gene sequence: CDR1 SGHDT, CDR2 YYEEEE. The CDR3 spans 16 residues. V was trimmed by 0 bases and J by 2 bases, leaving 15 bases between them. The full variable domain, with the rest looked up from reference TRBV5-6 and TRBJ2-7, is DAGVTQSPTHLIKTRGQQVTLRCSPKSGHDTVSWYQQALGQGPQFIFQYYEEEERQRGNFPDRFSGHQFPNYSSELNVNALLLGDSALYLCASSLASRLATYEQYFGPGTRLTVT.

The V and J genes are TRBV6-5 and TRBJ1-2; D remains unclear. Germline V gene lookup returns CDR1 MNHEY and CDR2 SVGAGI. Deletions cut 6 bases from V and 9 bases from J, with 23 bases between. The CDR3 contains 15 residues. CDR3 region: CASSPGGPSSSSYTF. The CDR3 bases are TGTGCCAGCAGCCCGGGAGGGCCGAGTTCGTCTAGCTACACCTTC.

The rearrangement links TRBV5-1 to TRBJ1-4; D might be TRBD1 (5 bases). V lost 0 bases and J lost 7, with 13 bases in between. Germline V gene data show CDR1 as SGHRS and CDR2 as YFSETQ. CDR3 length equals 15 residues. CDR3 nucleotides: TGCGCCAGCAGCTTGGAGGGGCGTTCAGGTGAAAAACTGTTTTTT. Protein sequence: CASSLEGRSGEKLFF.

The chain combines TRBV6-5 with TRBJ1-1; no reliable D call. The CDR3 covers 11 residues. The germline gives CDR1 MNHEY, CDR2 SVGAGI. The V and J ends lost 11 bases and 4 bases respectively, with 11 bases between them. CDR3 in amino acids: CASTRGTEAFF. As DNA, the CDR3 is TGTGCCTCCACCCGGGGCACTGAAGCTTTCTTT.

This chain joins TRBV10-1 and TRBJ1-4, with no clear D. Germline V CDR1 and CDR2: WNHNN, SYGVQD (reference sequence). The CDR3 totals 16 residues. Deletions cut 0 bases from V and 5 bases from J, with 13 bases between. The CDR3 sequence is CASSESTLGRNEKLFF. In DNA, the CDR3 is TGCGCCAGCAGTGAGTCGACTCTTGGTCGGAATGAAAAACTGTTTTTT.

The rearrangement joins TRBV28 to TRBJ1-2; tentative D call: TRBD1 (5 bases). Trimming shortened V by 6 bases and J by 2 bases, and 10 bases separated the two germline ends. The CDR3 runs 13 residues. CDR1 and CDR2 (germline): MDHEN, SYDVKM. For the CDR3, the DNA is TGTGCCAGCAGCCCAGGGAAAAACTATGGCTACACCTTC. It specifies CASSPGKNYGYTF.

The chain's CDR3 is CATSDWTPPNEQFF. DNA for the CDR3: TGTGCCACCAGTGATTGGACACCGCCCAATGAGCAGTTCTTC. The chain links TRBV24-1 to TRBJ2-1, with a weak D call TRBD1 (5 bases). V was cut by 2 bases and J by 6 bases, with 10 bases left in between. Per the germline V gene, CDR1 is KGHDR and CDR2 is SFDVKD. The CDR3 covers 14 residues.

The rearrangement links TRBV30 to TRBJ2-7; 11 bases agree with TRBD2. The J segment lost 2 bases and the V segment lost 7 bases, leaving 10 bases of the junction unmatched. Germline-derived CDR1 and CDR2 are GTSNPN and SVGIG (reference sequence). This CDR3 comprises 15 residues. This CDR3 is CASRWGTSGAYEQYF. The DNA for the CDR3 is TGTGCCTCCCGCTGGGGGACTAGCGGCGCCTACGAGCAGTACTTC. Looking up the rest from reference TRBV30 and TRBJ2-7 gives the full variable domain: SQTIHQWPATLVQPVGSPLSLECTVEGTSNPNLYWYRQAAGRGLQLLFYSVGIGQISSEVPQNLSASRPQDRQFILSSKKLLLSDSGFYLCASRWGTSGAYEQYFGPGTRLTVT.

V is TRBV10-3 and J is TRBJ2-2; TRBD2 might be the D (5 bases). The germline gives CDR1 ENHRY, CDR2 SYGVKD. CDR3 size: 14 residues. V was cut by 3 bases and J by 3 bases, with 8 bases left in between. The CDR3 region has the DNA TGTGCCATCAGTGACTCCGGGGACACCGGGGAGCTGTTTTTT. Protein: CAISDSGDTGELFF.

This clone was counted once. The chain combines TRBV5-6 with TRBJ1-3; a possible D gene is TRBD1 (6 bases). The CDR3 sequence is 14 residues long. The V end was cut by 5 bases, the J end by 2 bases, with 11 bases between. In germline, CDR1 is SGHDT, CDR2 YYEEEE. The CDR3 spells CASSSTGPGNTIYF. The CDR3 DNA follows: TGTGCCAGCAGTTCAACAGGGCCTGGAAACACCATATATTTT.

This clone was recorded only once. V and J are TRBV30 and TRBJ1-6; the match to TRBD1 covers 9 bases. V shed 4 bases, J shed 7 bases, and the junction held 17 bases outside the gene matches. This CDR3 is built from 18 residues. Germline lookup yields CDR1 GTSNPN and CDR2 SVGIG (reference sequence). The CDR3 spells CAWTRRGQGMNRNSPLHF. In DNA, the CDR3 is TGTGCCTGGACCCGCCGGGGACAGGGTATGAATAGGAATTCACCCCTCCACTTT.

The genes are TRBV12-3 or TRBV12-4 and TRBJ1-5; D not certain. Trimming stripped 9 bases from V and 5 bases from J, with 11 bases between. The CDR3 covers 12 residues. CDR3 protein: CASAEGYQPQHF. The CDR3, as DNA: TGTGCCAGTGCGGAGGGTTATCAGCCCCAGCATTTT.

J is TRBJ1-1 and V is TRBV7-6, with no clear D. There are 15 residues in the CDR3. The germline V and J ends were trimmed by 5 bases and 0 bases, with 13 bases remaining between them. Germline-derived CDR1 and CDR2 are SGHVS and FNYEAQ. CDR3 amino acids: CASSPPAHMNTEAFF. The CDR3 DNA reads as TGTGCCAGCAGCCCCCCTGCCCACATGAACACTGAAGCTTTCTTT.

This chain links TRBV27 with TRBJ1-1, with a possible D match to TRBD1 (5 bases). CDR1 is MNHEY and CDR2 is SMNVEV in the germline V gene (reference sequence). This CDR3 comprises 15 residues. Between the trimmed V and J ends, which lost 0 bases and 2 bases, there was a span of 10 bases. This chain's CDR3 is CASSLSTVLNTEAFF. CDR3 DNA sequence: TGTGCCAGCAGTTTATCGACAGTCCTTAACACTGAAGCTTTCTTT.

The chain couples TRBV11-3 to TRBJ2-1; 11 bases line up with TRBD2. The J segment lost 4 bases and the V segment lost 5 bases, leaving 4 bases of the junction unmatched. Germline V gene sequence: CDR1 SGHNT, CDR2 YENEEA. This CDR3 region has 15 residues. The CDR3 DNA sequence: TGTGCCAGCAGCGTAGCGGGGGGGGCGTACAATGAGCAGTTCTTC. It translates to CASSVAGGAYNEQFF.

Written as DNA, the CDR3 is TGTGCCTGGACGCGGGACCAGCCCTACAATGAGCAGTTCTTC. Its protein is CAWTRDQPYNEQFF. The rearrangement links TRBV30 to TRBJ2-1; D possibly corresponds to TRBD2 (6 bases). The germline V and J ends were trimmed by 4 bases and 2 bases, with 12 bases remaining between them. Germline V gene data show CDR1 as GTSNPN and CDR2 as SVGIG (reference sequence). The CDR3 is made up of 14 amino acids.

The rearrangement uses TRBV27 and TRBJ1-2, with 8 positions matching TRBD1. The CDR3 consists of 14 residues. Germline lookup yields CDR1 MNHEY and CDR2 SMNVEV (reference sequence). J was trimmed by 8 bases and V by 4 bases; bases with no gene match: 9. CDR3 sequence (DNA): TGTGCCAGCAGTTCCCGACAGGGGCACTGGGGCTACACCTTC. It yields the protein CASSSRQGHWGYTF.

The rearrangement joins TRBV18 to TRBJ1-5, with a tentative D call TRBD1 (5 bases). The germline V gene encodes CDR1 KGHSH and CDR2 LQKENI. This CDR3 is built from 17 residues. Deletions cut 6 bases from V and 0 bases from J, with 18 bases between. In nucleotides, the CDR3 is TGTGCCAGCTCCCATCGGGGCGGACTAGATAGCAATCAGCCCCAGCATTTT. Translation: CASSHRGGLDSNQPQHF.